The 14 T cell receptor beta chains reported below all come from one sample, sequenced in a study of post-analysis software for immune sequencing data. Whole-study findings and limits: Relative to controls, patients had 5 or 6 TRBV segments at higher frequency, with TRBV5-6, TRBV5-1 and TRBV20-1 among these.

Included in the TCR beta cDNA libraries were unique molecular identifiers. TCRdb redid the calling of the PCR reads with MiXCR, one entry per CDR3 protein. The table has hundreds of thousands of distinct CDR3 sequences, 25% to 30% seen once. These receptors are not linked to any known antigen. Input material: blood. Every receptor here comes from a girl under 18 with multiple sclerosis.

Note on this clonotype: One junction end does not reproduce the germline sequence, and a read error may be involved. The chain is built from TRBV7-9 and TRBJ1-5, with D maybe TRBD1 (5 bases). The V gene's germline CDR1 is SEHNR and CDR2 FQNEAQ (reference sequence). The CDR3 is made up of 16 amino acids. The CDR3 DNA is TGTGCCAGCAGCACCGCCGGGGGGTATAGCAATCAGCTCCAGCATTTT. The encoded protein is CASSTAGGYSNQLQHF. Full variable domain (remainder filled in from reference TRBV7-9 and TRBJ1-5): DTGVSQNPRHKITKRGQNVTFRCDPISEHNRLYWYRQTLGQGPEFLTYFQNEAQLEKSRLLSDRFSAERPKGSFSTLEIQRTEQGDSAMYLCASSTAGGYSNQLQHFGDGTRLSIL.

The genes are TRBV7-2 and TRBJ2-5, with 7 bases aligning to TRBD2. The CDR3 consists of 14 residues. V shed 7 bases and J 7 bases; nucleotides not matched to a gene: 12. Germline values: CDR1 SGHTA, CDR2 FQGNSA. CDR3 residues: CASTFSGGTGTQYF. The CDR3 DNA follows: TGTGCCAGCACCTTTTCCGGGGGGACCGGGACCCAGTACTTC.

This clonotype showed up just a few times. V gene TRBV5-5 combines with J gene TRBJ2-7; TRBD2 might be the D (6 bases). This CDR3 contains 14 residues. The germline gives CDR1 SGHKS, CDR2 YYEKEE (reference sequence). Between the trimmed V and J ends, which lost 2 bases and 2 bases, there was a span of 11 bases. The CDR3: CASSFGGETYEQYF. In DNA form, the CDR3 reads TGTGCCAGCAGCTTTGGCGGGGAAACCTACGAGCAGTACTTC.

V is TRBV10-3 and J is TRBJ2-7; D unresolved. Trimming pared 7 bases from V and 0 bases from J, leaving 10 bases between. The CDR3 is made up of 13 amino acids. Looked up from germline, CDR1 is ENHRY and CDR2 is SYGVKD. The CDR3 sequence: CAIKGHGSYEQYF. CDR3 sequence (DNA): TGTGCCATCAAAGGTCATGGCTCCTACGAGCAGTACTTC.

The chain combines TRBV12-3 or TRBV12-4 with TRBJ1-1; D is unresolved. The germline V and J ends were trimmed by 2 bases and 3 bases, with 4 bases remaining between them. The CDR3 length is 12 residues. In DNA, the CDR3 is TGTGCCAGCAGTTTACCGTACACTGAAGCTTTCTTT. As protein: CASSLPYTEAFF.

The chain couples TRBV5-1 to TRBJ2-2, with D uncertain. V lost 0 bases and J lost 6, with 9 bases in between. Germline V gene sequence: CDR1 SGHRS, CDR2 YFSETQ. CDR3 length: 14 amino acids. The CDR3 here is CASSLGFQSGELFF. CDR3 nucleotide sequence: TGCGCCAGCAGCTTGGGCTTTCAGTCCGGGGAGCTGTTTTTT.

This clonotype was seen more than once but under ten times. The CDR3, as DNA: TGTGCCAGCAGCCCCGCCCGGGGGTCTGGGGCCAACGTCCTGACTTTC. Protein sequence: CASSPARGSGANVLTF. J is TRBJ2-6 and V is TRBV6-6, with D possibly being TRBD2 (6 bases). The CDR3 is made up of 16 amino acids. The V end lost 6 bases, the J end lost 1 base, and 13 bases lay between the germline ends. Germline CDR1 MNHNY, CDR2 SVGAGI (reference sequence).

The rearrangement links TRBV9 to TRBJ2-6; D is perhaps TRBD1 or TRBD2 (5 bases each). Trimming shortened V by 0 bases and J by 0 bases, and 10 bases separated the two germline ends. The CDR3 is 17 amino acids. CDR1 and CDR2 from the germline V gene are SGDLS and YYNGEE. CDR3 DNA sequence: TGTGCCAGCAGCGTAGCTGGGACGGGCTCTGGGGCCAACGTCCTGACTTTC. It translates to CASSVAGTGSGANVLTF.

CDR3 protein: CASSPDRVSSNYGYTF. The CDR3 DNA sequence: TGTGCCAGCAGCCCGGACAGGGTTTCAAGTAACTATGGCTACACCTTC. The chain is built from TRBV7-9 and TRBJ1-2; 8 bases map to TRBD1. Germline values: CDR1 SEHNR, CDR2 FQNEAQ (reference sequence). The CDR3 loop spans 16 amino acids. With 5 bases clipped from V and 1 base from J, the junction kept 9 bases outside the gene matches.

The chain employs TRBV29-1 and TRBJ2-5, with 7 bases lining up with TRBD2. The V and J ends lost 4 bases and 5 bases, in that order; junction bases with no gene match: 13. In germline, CDR1 is SQVTM, CDR2 ANQGSEA. This CDR3 is built from 15 residues. CDR3: CSVVKSWRAGETQYF. As DNA, the CDR3 is TGCAGCGTTGTTAAGTCATGGCGAGCGGGGGAGACCCAGTACTTC.

This clonotype was seen once. This chain connects TRBV6-2 or TRBV6-3 to TRBJ1-5; possible D gene TRBD1, 5 bases. V lost 3 bases and J 9 bases, leaving 15 bases between the germline ends. This CDR3 has 14 amino acids. Germline V lookup: CDR1 MNHEY, CDR2 SVGEGT. The CDR3 region has the DNA TGTGCCAGCAGTTATTGGCAGGGCGGCCGGCCCCAGCATTTT. Translation gives CASSYWQGGRPQHF.

The chain couples TRBV7-9 to TRBJ2-3; D is uncertain. V was clipped by 7 bases and J by 6 bases, with 11 bases between them. The CDR3 has 12 amino acids. Germline V lookup: CDR1 SEHNR, CDR2 FQNEAQ (reference sequence). The CDR3, as DNA: TGTGCCAGCAAAAAGGGCTTGGATACGCAGTATTTT. Its protein product is CASKKGLDTQYF.

This clonotype came up a few times. V and J are TRBV4-3 and TRBJ1-1; the D is unclear. The germline CDR1 and CDR2 sequences are LGHNA and YSLEER. Trimming left V 0 bases short and J 6 bases short, with 17 bases between. The length of the CDR3 is 16 residues. The CDR3 loop reads CASSQDGPSSGSEAFF. CDR3 bases: TGCGCCAGCAGCCAAGATGGGCCTTCTTCGGGGTCTGAAGCTTTCTTT.

Concerning this clonotype itself: This may arise from a read error, as a much more abundant clone is one base away. The chain uses TRBV10-1 and TRBJ2-7; D assignment may be TRBD1 or TRBD2 (5 bases each). The J call may be faulty, since TRBJ2-5 better matches the DNA end. The germline V gene encodes CDR1 WNHNN and CDR2 SYGVQD (reference sequence). CDR3 length: 11 residues. CDR3 nucleotide sequence: TGCGCCAAAGGGGAGCGAGGGACCCAGTACTTC. It codes for CAKGERGTQYF.